Included here is one T cell receptor beta chain sequence, with context. The sample is drawn from a study of blood T cell repertoires in COVID-19. Whole-study context: From the United States, Italy and Spain came samples of acute and convalescent COVID-19.

V lost 4 bases to trimming and J lost 4 bases; unmatched junction nucleotides: 3. This CDR3 comprises 13 residues. Germline V gives CDR1 SQVTM, CDR2 ANQGSEA. TCRdb's copy holds only in-frame clones and misses some; the assay was immunoSEQ multiplex PCR. The table includes tens of thousands of clones, approximately 90% detected once. This chain uses TRBV29-1 with TRBJ2-3; 9 bases align to TRBD1. The sequence was obtained from a man between 65 and 85 years old with active or convalescent COVID-19. Input material: peripheral blood. The CDR3 DNA sequence: TGCAGCGTTGCGACAGGGGGTGCAGATACGCAGTATTTT. This encodes CSVATGGADTQYF.